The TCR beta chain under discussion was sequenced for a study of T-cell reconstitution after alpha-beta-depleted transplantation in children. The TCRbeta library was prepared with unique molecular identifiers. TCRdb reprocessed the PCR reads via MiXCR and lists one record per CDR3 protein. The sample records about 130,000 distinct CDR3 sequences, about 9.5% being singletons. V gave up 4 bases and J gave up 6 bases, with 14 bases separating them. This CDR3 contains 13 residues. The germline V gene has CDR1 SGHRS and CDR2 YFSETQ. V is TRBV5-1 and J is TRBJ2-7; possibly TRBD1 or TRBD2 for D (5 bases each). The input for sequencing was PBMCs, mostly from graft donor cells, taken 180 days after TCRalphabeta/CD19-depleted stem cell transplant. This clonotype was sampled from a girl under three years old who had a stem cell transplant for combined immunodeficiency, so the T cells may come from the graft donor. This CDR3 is CASSLTWDLEQYF. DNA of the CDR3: TGCGCCAGCAGCCTGACCTGGGACCTCGAGCAGTACTTC.